One T cell receptor (beta chain) is described in this entry. What it recognizes is unknown. One end of the junction does not line up with germline, which may come from a read error. This sample is drawn from a study of T cells in Graves' hyperthyroidism and ophthalmopathy. Study-level results: Stable hyperthyroidism was told apart from ophthalmopathy by a model built on 13 V-J features.

If no ophthalmopathy progression occurred within 18 months, Graves' hyperthyroidism was stable. Used for diagnoses were clinical symptoms, serum thyroxine and TRAb, thyroid ultrasound and orbital computed tomography. RNA transcripts served as the template for amplifying TCR beta CDR3 regions. An initial round of RT-PCR targeting the TCR CDR3 relied on the HTBI primer set. TCRdb processed the multiplex PCR reads anew with MiXCR; each CDR3 protein has one entry. The sample has about 100,000 distinct CDR3 sequences; around a sixth are singletons. CDR3 length: 15 amino acids. Germline V gene sequence: CDR1 SQVTM, CDR2 ANQGSEA.

Sequences were obtained from blood. The clonotype was recovered from a woman aged 45 to 65 with Graves' hyperthyroidism. This rearrangement joins TRBV29-1 to TRBJ2-2; 11 bases fit TRBD2. This CDR3 is CGVAIAGGRTGELFF. CDR3 bases: TGCGGCGTCGCCATAGCGGGAGGGCGTACCGGGGAGCTGTTTTTT.